The 9 T cell receptor beta chains listed next were all sequenced from one sample in a study of blood T cell repertoires in COVID-19. Profiling relied on immunoSEQ multiplex PCR, and the TCRdb table lists in-frame clones only, not all of them. The top ten clones hold over 0.65% of a sample with 200,000 to 300,000 clones, 80% to 95% of them seen once. Sequencing input: peripheral blood. These receptors all stem from a man aged 25 to 40 with COVID-19, enrolled during active disease.

The chain combines TRBV5-6 with TRBJ2-7; 10 bases fit TRBD2. CDR3 length equals 16 residues. Germline CDR1 is SGHDT and CDR2 is YYEEEE. V lost 4 bases and J lost 2; bases outside the gene matches: 9. As DNA, the CDR3 is TGTGCCAGCAGCCTCCGATCTAGCGGGGGCCCCTACGAGCAGTACTTC. Translation gives CASSLRSSGGPYEQYF. The whole variable domain, filled in from reference TRBV5-6 and TRBJ2-7, reads DAGVTQSPTHLIKTRGQQVTLRCSPKSGHDTVSWYQQALGQGPQFIFQYYEEEERQRGNFPDRFSGHQFPNYSSELNVNALLLGDSALYLCASSLRSSGGPYEQYFGPGTRLTVT.

The J gene is TRBJ1-1, the V gene TRBV21-1; the table assigns TRBD1, which was not confirmed against the DNA. TRBV21-1 is reported as a pseudogene. The CDR3 consists of 14 residues. The CDR3 region is CASSTGQGSTEAFF. DNA for the CDR3: TGTGCCAGCAGCACAGGACAGGGGTCCACTGAAGCTTTCTTT.

This chain uses TRBV7-3 with TRBJ1-6; TRBD1 agrees at 9 bases. Germline-derived CDR1 and CDR2 are SGHTA and FQGTGA. The CDR3 extends over 15 amino acids. J lost 7 bases, V lost 1 base, and 2 bases had no gene match. The CDR3 here is CASSLRGQGNSPLHF. DNA of the CDR3: TGTGCCAGCAGCTTAAGGGGACAGGGAAATTCACCCCTCCACTTT. Looking up the rest from reference TRBV7-3 and TRBJ1-6 gives the full variable domain: GAGVSQTPSNKVTEKGKYVELRCDPISGHTALYWYRQSLGQGPEFLIYFQGTGAADDSGLPNDRFFAVRPEGSVSTLKIQRTERGDSAVYLCASSLRGQGNSPLHFGNGTRLTVT.

CDR3 protein: CASSPRDRETTEAFF. CDR3 sequence (DNA): TGTGCCAGCTCACCCCGGGACAGGGAGACCACTGAAGCTTTCTTT. This sequence joins TRBV18 and TRBJ1-1, with 9 bases aligning to TRBD1. The CDR3 contains 15 residues. Germline V lookup: CDR1 KGHSH, CDR2 LQKENI. Trimming at V came to 3 bases and at J to 4 bases, leaving 6 bases not matched to a gene.

This clone was counted only a few times. The sample carries other DNA sequences with the same CDR3. The chain is built from TRBV20-1 and TRBJ2-1, with D unclear. V lost 5 bases and J 8 bases, leaving 10 bases between the germline ends. The CDR3 runs to 11 residues. Germline values: CDR1 DFQATT, CDR2 SNEGSKA (reference sequence). DNA of the CDR3: TGCAGTGCTTCATCTGGCCATGAGCAGTTCTTC. Encoded protein: CSASSGHEQFF.

This chain links TRBV2 with TRBJ2-7, with 10 positions matching TRBD2. The trim removed 10 bases at V and 5 bases at J, leaving 8 bases unmatched. Germline values: CDR1 SNHLY, CDR2 FYNNEI. The CDR3 extends over 13 amino acids. This CDR3 is CANSPGTSDEQYF. DNA for the CDR3: TGTGCCAACTCCCCCGGGACTAGCGACGAGCAGTACTTC.

The chain is built from TRBV5-5 and TRBJ1-3; TRBD1 aligns across 8 bases. Trimming at V came to 3 bases and at J to 6 bases, leaving 8 bases not matched to a gene. Per the germline V gene, CDR1 is SGHKS and CDR2 is YYEKEE (reference sequence). The CDR3 is made up of 15 amino acids. CDR3 nucleotide sequence: TGTGCCAGCAGCTCGCGCTGGCAGGGGGCAAACACCATATATTTT. It yields the protein CASSSRWQGANTIYF.

The genes are TRBV5-1 and TRBJ1-1, with a weak D call TRBD1 (6 bases). CDR1 SGHRS and CDR2 YFSETQ come from the germline V gene. The CDR3 runs 16 residues. The V end was cut by 0 bases, the J end by 0 bases, with 12 bases between. The chain's CDR3 is CASSLGGTPMNTEAFF. CDR3 in DNA: TGCGCCAGCAGCTTGGGGGGGACACCCATGAACACTGAAGCTTTCTTT.

V gene TRBV5-1 combines with J gene TRBJ2-3; D is ambiguous. V was trimmed by 4 bases and J by 7 bases, leaving 7 bases between them. Germline lookup yields CDR1 SGHRS and CDR2 YFSETQ. The CDR3 consists of 11 residues. For the CDR3, the DNA is TGCGCCAGCAGCCTTCGTAATACGCAGTATTTT. Its translation: CASSLRNTQYF.